This T cell receptor beta chain was captured by sequencing in a study of T cell changes during pregnancy in multiple sclerosis. Repertoires were generated with immunoSEQ multiplex PCR, while TCRdb's copy carries only in-frame clones and drops some. Of some 60,000 clones in the sample, around 91% were seen once. The V and J ends lost 3 bases and 2 bases respectively, with 18 bases between them. Germline V gene sequence: CDR1 SGDLS, CDR2 YYNGEE. This CDR3 is 16 amino acids long. The source was peripheral blood, collected after pregnancy. The receptor's source is a female donor with multiple sclerosis, enrolled in a pregnancy study. The rearrangement links TRBV9 to TRBJ2-7, with D maybe TRBD2 (5 bases). CDR3: CASSAGGPGPPYEQYF. The CDR3 DNA sequence: TGTGCCAGCAGCGCGGGCGGGCCGGGTCCGCCCTACGAGCAGTACTTC.